A selection of T cell receptor beta chains follows, all from one sample in a study of cytomegalovirus exposure and HLA in healthy donors. TCRdb keeps only in-frame clones here, not all; method: immunoSEQ multiplex PCR. The sample consists of around 160,000 clones, 79% of them appearing once. What was sequenced was PBMCs. These receptors all come from a woman aged 40 to 49 in good health and CMV-seropositive. Both conserved end residues are part of each CDR3. D genes are given only for firm matches. Clone size is given for some rows only: seen once, a few or many times, or a class if the clone is expanded.

CDR3nt: TGCGCCAGCAGCCCCCAGGGGGCGAGGGGCTACACCTTC; CDR3aa: CASSPQGARGYTF; j_gene: TRBJ1-2; v_gene: TRBV5-1; d_gene: TRBD1; abundance: NA
CDR3nt: TGCAGCGTTGAACCATGGACTAGCGGGGGGACAGATACGCAGTATTTT; CDR3aa: CSVEPWTSGGTDTQYF; j_gene: TRBJ2-3; v_gene: TRBV29-1; d_gene: TRBD2; abundance: NA
CDR3nt: TGTGCCAGCAGGTCGGGACAGGGTGAAGCTTTCTTT; CDR3aa: CASRSGQGEAFF; j_gene: TRBJ1-1; v_gene: TRBV28; d_gene: TRBD1; abundance: NA
CDR3nt: TGCGCCAGCAGCTCGCAGGAAAGCTCCTACAATGAGCAGTTCTTC; CDR3aa: CASSSQESSYNEQFF; j_gene: TRBJ2-1; v_gene: TRBV4-1; d_gene: NA; abundance: NA
CDR3nt: TGCAGCGTTAAAAGGGGCCGGAGAGACGAGCAGTACTTC; CDR3aa: CSVKRGRRDEQYF; j_gene: TRBJ2-7; v_gene: TRBV29-1; d_gene: NA; abundance: NA
CDR3nt: TGTGCCAGCAGTGCAGACTTGGGGCTAGCCAAAAACATTCAGTACTTC; CDR3aa: CASSADLGLAKNIQYF; j_gene: TRBJ2-4; v_gene: TRBV6-1; d_gene: NA; abundance: few
CDR3nt: TGTGCCATCAGTGAGACAGGGGGAGTTCAGCCCCAGCATTTT; CDR3aa: CAISETGGVQPQHF; j_gene: TRBJ1-5; v_gene: TRBV10-3; d_gene: TRBD1; abundance: NA
CDR3nt: TGTGCCAGCAGCACAGAAGGCAATTACAATGAGCAGTTCTTC; CDR3aa: CASSTEGNYNEQFF; j_gene: TRBJ2-1; v_gene: TRBV9; d_gene: NA; abundance: few
CDR3nt: TGCGCCAGCAGTGAGTGGACTACAACAGATACGCAGTATTTT; CDR3aa: CASSEWTTTDTQYF; j_gene: TRBJ2-3; v_gene: TRBV10-1; d_gene: NA; abundance: NA
CDR3nt: TGTGCCAGCTCACCACCGACAGGGGGGGGCACTGAAGCTTTCTTT; CDR3aa: CASSPPTGGGTEAFF; j_gene: TRBJ1-1; v_gene: TRBV18; d_gene: TRBD1; abundance: NA
CDR3nt: TGTGCCAGCAGTCACCGGGACAGGGTGTCCTCCTACGAGCAGTACTTC; CDR3aa: CASSHRDRVSSYEQYF; j_gene: TRBJ2-7; v_gene: TRBV6-7; d_gene: TRBD1; abundance: NA
CDR3nt: TGCAGTGCAGACTCCGGCGGTGAGCAGTTCTTC; CDR3aa: CSADSGGEQFF; j_gene: TRBJ2-1; v_gene: TRBV20-1; d_gene: NA; abundance: NA
CDR3nt: TGTGCCTCCGAGTCTGGGGCCAACGTCCTGACTTTC; CDR3aa: CASESGANVLTF; j_gene: TRBJ2-6; v_gene: TRBV11-2; d_gene: NA; abundance: NA
CDR3nt: TGTGCCAGCAGCCTCTCTTCCGGACTGGGGAACACTGAAGCTTTCTTT; CDR3aa: CASSLSSGLGNTEAFF; j_gene: TRBJ1-1; v_gene: TRBV7-9; d_gene: NA; abundance: NA
CDR3nt: TGCGCCAGCAGCTTGACGACAGGGGGCCTCGATGAGCAGTTCTTC; CDR3aa: CASSLTTGGLDEQFF; j_gene: TRBJ2-1; v_gene: TRBV5-1; d_gene: TRBD1; abundance: NA
CDR3nt: TGTGCCTGGAGTCGGGACATTTGGTATGGCTACACCTTC; CDR3aa: CAWSRDIWYGYTF; j_gene: TRBJ1-2; v_gene: TRBV30; d_gene: NA; abundance: NA
CDR3nt: TGTGCCAGTAGTATGTTGGGCAGGGCGAGTGGCAATCAGCCCCAGCATTTT; CDR3aa: CASSMLGRASGNQPQHF; j_gene: TRBJ1-5; v_gene: TRBV19; d_gene: NA; abundance: NA
CDR3nt: TGTGCCAGCAGCCAATCAGGGACTAGCTGGGCGAATGAGCAGTTCTTC; CDR3aa: CASSQSGTSWANEQFF; j_gene: TRBJ2-1; v_gene: TRBV9; d_gene: TRBD2; abundance: NA
CDR3nt: TGCGCCAGCAGCTTATACGACAGGAACACTGAAGCTTTCTTT; CDR3aa: CASSLYDRNTEAFF; j_gene: TRBJ1-1; v_gene: TRBV5-1; d_gene: NA; abundance: NA
CDR3nt: TGCAGCACGGGACAGGGGATAATCTATGGCTACACCTTC; CDR3aa: CSTGQGIIYGYTF; j_gene: TRBJ1-2; v_gene: TRBV29-1; d_gene: TRBD1; abundance: NA
CDR3nt: TGTGCCTGGAGTCGTACTAGCGGGGGGCCGACCGGGGAGCTGTTTTTT; CDR3aa: CAWSRTSGGPTGELFF; j_gene: TRBJ2-2; v_gene: TRBV30; d_gene: TRBD2; abundance: NA
CDR3nt: TGTGCCAGCAGCTGGGGACTAGCGGGGAGGACAGATACGCAGTATTTT; CDR3aa: CASSWGLAGRTDTQYF; j_gene: TRBJ2-3; v_gene: TRBV5-4; d_gene: TRBD2; abundance: NA
CDR3nt: TGTGCCAGCAGCCTGAGCGGACTAGCGACTAATGAGCAGTTCTTC; CDR3aa: CASSLSGLATNEQFF; j_gene: TRBJ2-1; v_gene: TRBV7-9; d_gene: TRBD2; abundance: NA
CDR3nt: TGTGCCAGCAGCCAAGATTGGCTAGCGGGGGGCCGAGCTGCCTACGAGCAGTACTTC; CDR3aa: CASSQDWLAGGRAAYEQYF; j_gene: TRBJ2-7; v_gene: TRBV14; d_gene: TRBD2; abundance: NA
CDR3nt: TGTGCCAGCAGCTTAGGGTGGGGCCCCTACGAGCAGTACTTC; CDR3aa: CASSLGWGPYEQYF; j_gene: TRBJ2-7; v_gene: TRBV7-6; d_gene: NA; abundance: NA
CDR3nt: TGCGCCAGCAGGGCCTCGGGAGGGGGTTCAAGTGTTTGGAATGAGCAGTTCTTC; CDR3aa: CASRASGGGSSVWNEQFF; j_gene: TRBJ2-1; v_gene: TRBV10-1; d_gene: TRBD2; abundance: NA
CDR3nt: TGCGCCAGCAGCCAAGAACTTGGGGGGGAGCAGTACTTC; CDR3aa: CASSQELGGEQYF; j_gene: TRBJ2-7; v_gene: TRBV4-1; d_gene: NA; abundance: few
CDR3nt: TGTGCCAGTAGTATAGTGGGACAGACCTACAATGAGCAGTTCTTC; CDR3aa: CASSIVGQTYNEQFF; j_gene: TRBJ2-1; v_gene: TRBV19; d_gene: TRBD1; abundance: NA
CDR3nt: TGTGCCAGCAGCCGAAGGGACAGGGAATGGTCCCTCCACTTT; CDR3aa: CASSRRDREWSLHF; j_gene: TRBJ1-6; v_gene: TRBV14; d_gene: TRBD1; abundance: NA
CDR3nt: TGCGCCAGCAGTGACACCGGTCAGAACACTGAAGCTTTCTTT; CDR3aa: CASSDTGQNTEAFF; j_gene: TRBJ1-1; v_gene: TRBV10-1; d_gene: NA; abundance: NA
CDR3nt: TGCGCCAGCAGCCAAGATGCACAGCGGGGGGGCCTTGACATTCAGTACTTC; CDR3aa: CASSQDAQRGGLDIQYF; j_gene: TRBJ2-4; v_gene: TRBV4-1; d_gene: TRBD2; abundance: few
CDR3nt: TGTGCCAGCAGTGAATCAAGGGGGTCCTACAATGAGCAGTTCTTC; CDR3aa: CASSESRGSYNEQFF; j_gene: TRBJ2-1; v_gene: TRBV6-1; d_gene: NA; abundance: NA